The 27 T cell receptor beta chains listed next were all sequenced from one sample in a study of T cells after somatic rescue of genetic block. Clones were read by immunoSEQ multiplex PCR, and TCRdb kept only the in-frame ones, dropping some. This table holds under 15,000 clones, approximately 74% found once. Sequencing was carried out using peripheral blood mononuclear cells (PBMCs). All receptors derive from a boy between 10 and 17 years old.

This clone appeared a few times. The V call is TRBV9, the J call TRBJ2-1; 11 nucleotides match TRBD2. V lost 4 bases, J lost 5 bases, and 8 bases stayed unmatched. The CDR3 contains 16 residues. Germline V lookup: CDR1 SGDLS, CDR2 YYNGEE. CDR3 sequence: CASSFLTSGGNNEQFF. DNA of the CDR3: TGTGCCAGCAGCTTCTTAACTAGCGGGGGCAACAATGAGCAGTTCTTC.

The CDR3 sequence: CASSPPNNQPQHF. The CDR3, as DNA: TGTGCCAGCTCACCACCTAACAATCAGCCCCAGCATTTT. The genes are TRBV18 and TRBJ1-5; D not certain. The V gene lost 0 bases and the J gene lost 3 bases, with 3 bases spanning the gap. The germline V gene has CDR1 KGHSH and CDR2 LQKENI. This CDR3 has 13 amino acids.

This clone was found a few times. The chain carries TRBV4-1 and TRBJ2-3; 7 nucleotides align to TRBD2. Germline V gene lookup returns CDR1 MGHRA and CDR2 YSYEKL. The CDR3 sequence is 18 residues long. Trimming took 0 bases from V and 6 from J; bases not matched to a gene: 15. The CDR3 DNA is TGCGCCAGCAGCCAAGATGTGGGAGGGACCCCCTGGGAGGATACGCAGTATTTT. This translates into CASSQDVGGTPWEDTQYF.

This clone was seen once. The CDR3 coding sequence is TGTGCCAGCAGCTTAGCGCGGGCAGAGACCCAGTACTTC. It is translated as CASSLARAETQYF. The rearrangement joins TRBV7-9 to TRBJ2-5; tentatively, D is TRBD2 (5 bases). Between the trimmed V and J ends, which lost 0 bases and 4 bases, there was a span of 6 bases. CDR1 is SEHNR and CDR2 is FQNEAQ in the germline V gene (reference sequence). The CDR3 consists of 13 residues.

In this sample, this clone turned up a few times. The DNA of the CDR3 is TGTGCCAGCAGTTTGTGGGGACAGGACAACACTGAAGCTTTCTTT. This sequence encodes CASSLWGQDNTEAFF. The chain is built from TRBV28 and TRBJ1-1; 8 bases are shared with TRBD1. The germline CDR1 and CDR2 sequences are MDHEN and SYDVKM. This CDR3 region has 15 residues. Losses at the gene ends were 3 bases for V and 2 bases for J; bases not matched to a gene: 5.

The count of this clone is one. V usage is TRBV5-1 and J usage is TRBJ2-3; D not certain. V shed 4 bases and J shed 1 base, with 4 bases lying between them. The CDR3 is made up of 12 amino acids. Germline CDR1 and CDR2: SGHRS and YFSETQ. The CDR3 loop reads CASSLRTDTQYF. Written as DNA, the CDR3 is TGCGCCAGCAGCCTCCGCACAGATACGCAGTATTTT.

This clone showed up just once. V is TRBV18 and J is TRBJ1-2, with D perhaps TRBD1 (5 bases). The V gene lost 3 bases and the J gene lost 1 base, with 9 bases spanning the gap. Germline V gene sequence: CDR1 KGHSH, CDR2 LQKENI. The CDR3 loop spans 14 amino acids. The chain's CDR3 is CASSPSDSNYGYTF. In DNA form, the CDR3 reads TGTGCCAGCTCACCGTCCGACAGTAACTATGGCTACACCTTC.

This chain links TRBV7-9 with TRBJ2-6; 9 bases are shared with TRBD1. The CDR3 runs to 18 residues. Looked up from germline, CDR1 is SEHNR and CDR2 is FQNEAQ (reference sequence). The junction had 6 bases not matched to a gene; V was cut back by 3 bases and J by 0 bases. CDR3 in amino acids: CASSLRTGATSGANVLTF. CDR3 nucleotide sequence: TGTGCCAGCAGCTTGAGGACAGGGGCGACCTCTGGGGCCAACGTCCTGACTTTC. Supplemented by reference TRBV7-9 and TRBJ2-6, the full variable domain reads DTGVSQNPRHKITKRGQNVTFRCDPISEHNRLYWYRQTLGQGPEFLTYFQNEAQLEKSRLLSDRFSAERPKGSFSTLEIQRTEQGDSAMYLCASSLRTGATSGANVLTFGAGSRLTVL.

This rearrangement joins TRBV4-1 to TRBJ2-7, with 7 bases aligning to TRBD2. CDR1 MGHRA and CDR2 YSYEKL come from the germline V gene. The length of the CDR3 is 16 residues. J lost 0 bases, V lost 3 bases, and 8 bases had no gene match. The CDR3 protein is CASSQLGPGGSYEQYF. DNA of the CDR3: TGCGCCAGCAGCCAGCTCGGACCGGGAGGCTCCTACGAGCAGTACTTC.

The chain is built from TRBV4-1 and TRBJ2-5; 12 nucleotides align to TRBD2. The length of the CDR3 is 17 residues. Trimming at V came to 3 bases and at J to 2 bases, leaving 7 bases not matched to a gene. Germline loops: CDR1 MGHRA, CDR2 YSYEKL. In DNA, the CDR3 is TGCGCCAGCAGCCATCTTGGACTAGCGGGGCCTCAAGAGACCCAGTACTTC. Encoded protein: CASSHLGLAGPQETQYF.

This clone has more than one count but fewer than ten. The rearrangement joins TRBV18 to TRBJ2-3; D perhaps matches TRBD1 (5 bases). Trimming left V 6 bases short and J 0 bases short, with 13 bases between. CDR1 KGHSH and CDR2 LQKENI come from the germline V gene. The CDR3 runs to 15 residues. The chain's CDR3 is CASSTAKTSTDTQYF. CDR3 in DNA: TGTGCCAGCTCGACAGCCAAAACTAGCACAGATACGCAGTATTTT.

This clone was observed a handful of times. V gene TRBV7-2 combines with J gene TRBJ2-6; D might be TRBD2 (6 bases). This CDR3 is built from 15 residues. V gave up 1 base and J gave up 2 bases, with 6 bases separating them. The germline V gene has CDR1 SGHTA and CDR2 FQGNSA. CDR3 amino acids: CASSLGGAGANVLTF. DNA of the CDR3: TGTGCCAGCAGCTTAGGGGGGGCTGGGGCCAACGTCCTGACTTTC.

A remark on this clone: One junction end disagrees with the germline gene, perhaps due to a read error. V gene TRBV5-3 combines with J gene TRBJ1-1; 7 positions agree with TRBD1. TRBV5-3 is annotated as an ORF whose role is uncertain. The CDR3 has 15 amino acids. This CDR3 is CASSLGGSLNTEAFF. The CDR3 DNA sequence: TGTGCCAGCAGCTTAGGGGGCTCCCTGAACACTGAAGCTTTCTTT.

The chain recombines TRBV10-3 with TRBJ1-4; D perhaps matches TRBD1 (5 bases). Germline lookup yields CDR1 ENHRY and CDR2 SYGVKD. The CDR3 totals 15 residues. V was pared by 10 bases and J by 4 bases, with 19 bases between. CDR3 bases: TGTGCCACCTCTCGAAGAGACAGCGGTAATGAAAAACTGTTTTTT. Its protein is CATSRRDSGNEKLFF.

The genes are TRBV30 and TRBJ2-4; 7 positions match TRBD2. With V trimmed by 4 bases and J by 9 bases, 9 bases remained unmatched. This CDR3 comprises 13 residues. Germline lookup yields CDR1 GTSNPN and CDR2 SVGIG (reference sequence). CDR3 sequence (DNA): TGTGCCTGGAAGAGGGAGGGTCCTAGCATTCAGTACTTC. It specifies CAWKREGPSIQYF.

This clone was found once. The chain carries TRBV18 and TRBJ2-7; the D is unclear. Germline V CDR1 and CDR2: KGHSH, LQKENI. The length of the CDR3 is 14 residues. Trimming pared 0 bases from V and 0 bases from J, leaving 6 bases between. The CDR3: CASSPPDHSYEQYF. CDR3 in DNA: TGTGCCAGCTCACCACCGGATCACTCCTACGAGCAGTACTTC.

V gene TRBV19 combines with J gene TRBJ2-3, with 7 positions matching TRBD1. The germline CDR1 and CDR2 sequences are LNHDA and SQIVND (reference sequence). The CDR3 is made up of 15 amino acids. The trim removed 3 bases at V and 6 bases at J, leaving 9 bases unmatched. The DNA of the CDR3 is TGTGCCAGTAGTATTATAGCAGGGGGTCTGGATACGCAGTATTTT. It translates to CASSIIAGGLDTQYF.

CDR3 protein: CASSVGSGAKNIQYF. The CDR3 DNA sequence: TGTGCCAGCAGCGTCGGGAGTGGGGCCAAAAACATTCAGTACTTC. The chain employs TRBV9 and TRBJ2-4, with a tentative D call TRBD2 (6 bases). In germline, CDR1 is SGDLS, CDR2 YYNGEE. The CDR3 length is 15 residues. Trimming left V 2 bases short and J 1 base short, with 10 bases between.

The gene calls are TRBV7-3 and TRBJ2-1; D remains ambiguous. The V end was cut by 10 bases, the J end by 0 bases, with 10 bases between. Germline V CDR1 and CDR2: SGHTA, FQGTGA. This CDR3 contains 13 residues. The CDR3 coding sequence is TGTGCCATCGGGTTGAGCTCCTACAATGAGCAGTTCTTC. This codes for CAIGLSSYNEQFF.

This chain joins TRBV7-8 and TRBJ2-2, with a tentative D call TRBD1 (7 bases). Between the trimmed V and J ends, which lost 6 bases and 0 bases, there was a span of 17 bases. Germline loops: CDR1 SGHVS, CDR2 FQNEAQ. There are 17 residues in the CDR3. The CDR3 protein is CASRAGGPFSNTGELFF. For the CDR3, the DNA is TGTGCCAGCAGAGCAGGGGGGCCCTTTTCGAACACCGGGGAGCTGTTTTTT.

This chain joins TRBV6-6 and TRBJ2-3; 12 nucleotides align to TRBD1. The CDR3 loop spans 16 amino acids. V lost 2 bases to trimming and J lost 2 bases; unmatched junction nucleotides: 2. Germline V gene lookup returns CDR1 MNHNY and CDR2 SVGAGI (reference sequence). The CDR3 nucleotides read TGTGCCAGCAGTTACGGGACAGGGGGCAACACAGATACGCAGTATTTT. Protein: CASSYGTGGNTDTQYF.

This clone occurred once. This chain links TRBV5-1 with TRBJ1-4; D is ambiguous. With 2 bases removed from V and 3 bases from J, the gap between germline ends came to 14 bases. This CDR3 comprises 16 residues. Germline CDR1 SGHRS, CDR2 YFSETQ. The CDR3 is CASSFARGIANEKLFF. The DNA of the CDR3 is TGCGCCAGCAGCTTCGCCAGAGGTATTGCTAATGAAAAACTGTTTTTT.

The V gene is TRBV5-6, the J gene TRBJ1-4; D remains unclear. V was cut by 0 bases and J by 0 bases, with 3 bases left in between. The germline CDR1 and CDR2 sequences are SGHDT and YYEEEE. The CDR3 runs to 14 residues. CDR3 DNA: TGTGCCAGCAGCTTGGTTGCAACTAATGAAAAACTGTTTTTT. Its translation is CASSLVATNEKLFF. The variable domain in full, with the rest retrieved from reference TRBV5-6 and TRBJ1-4, is DAGVTQSPTHLIKTRGQQVTLRCSPKSGHDTVSWYQQALGQGPQFIFQYYEEEERQRGNFPDRFSGHQFPNYSSELNVNALLLGDSALYLCASSLVATNEKLFFGSGTQLSVL.

This clone was observed a few times. The chain combines TRBV5-1 with TRBJ1-2, with D perhaps TRBD1 (5 bases). V lost 0 bases, J lost 1 base, and 10 bases lay in between. CDR1 SGHRS and CDR2 YFSETQ come from the germline V gene. The CDR3 is 15 residues long. CDR3 protein: CASSLGQINNYGYTF. Here the CDR3 DNA reads TGCGCCAGCAGCTTGGGACAGATCAATAACTATGGCTACACCTTC.

The CDR3 sequence: CASGTGGGVTLTQYF. Here the CDR3 DNA reads TGTGCCAGCGGAACAGGGGGCGGGGTGACCCTTACGCAGTATTTT. V is TRBV6-1 and J is TRBJ2-3, with TRBD1 matching 9 bases. From germline, CDR1 is MNHNS and CDR2 SASEGT. CDR3 length equals 15 residues. J lost 8 bases, V lost 8 bases, and 14 bases had no gene match.

CDR3 nucleotide sequence: TGCGCCAGCAGCTTGAAGTTCTCCTACGAGCAGTACTTC. This gives the protein CASSLKFSYEQYF. The chain couples TRBV5-1 to TRBJ2-7; D call uncertain. The CDR3 has 13 amino acids. Trimming stripped 1 base from V and 0 bases from J, with 5 bases between. Per germline, CDR1 SGHRS and CDR2 YFSETQ.

This clone is medium-sized. V usage is TRBV9 and J usage is TRBJ1-2; D is unclear. The CDR3 loop spans 13 amino acids. The germline V and J ends were trimmed by 0 bases and 5 bases, with 8 bases remaining between them. Germline V CDR1 and CDR2: SGDLS, YYNGEE. The CDR3 region is CASSVANWYGYTF. The CDR3 DNA is TGTGCCAGCAGCGTAGCGAACTGGTATGGCTACACCTTC.